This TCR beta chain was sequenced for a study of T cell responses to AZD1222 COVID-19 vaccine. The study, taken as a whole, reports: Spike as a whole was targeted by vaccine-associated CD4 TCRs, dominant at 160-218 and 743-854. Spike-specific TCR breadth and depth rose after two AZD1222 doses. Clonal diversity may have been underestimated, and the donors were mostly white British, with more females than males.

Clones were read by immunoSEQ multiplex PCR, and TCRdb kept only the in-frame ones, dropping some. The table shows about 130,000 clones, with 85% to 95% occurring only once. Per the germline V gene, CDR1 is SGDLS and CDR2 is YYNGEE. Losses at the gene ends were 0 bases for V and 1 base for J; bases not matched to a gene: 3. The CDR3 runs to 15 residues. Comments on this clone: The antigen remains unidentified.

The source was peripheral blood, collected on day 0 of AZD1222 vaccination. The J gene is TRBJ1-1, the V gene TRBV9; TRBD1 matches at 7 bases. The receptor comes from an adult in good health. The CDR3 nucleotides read TGTGCCAGCAGCGTAGACCCAGGGGGGAACACTGAAGCTTTCTTT. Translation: CASSVDPGGNTEAFF. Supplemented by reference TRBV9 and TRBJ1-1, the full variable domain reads DSGVTQTPKHLITATGQRVTLRCSPRSGDLSVYWYQQSLDQGLQFLIQYYNGEERAKGNILERFSAQQFPDLHSELNLSSLELGDSALYFCASSVDPGGNTEAFFGQGTRLTVV.